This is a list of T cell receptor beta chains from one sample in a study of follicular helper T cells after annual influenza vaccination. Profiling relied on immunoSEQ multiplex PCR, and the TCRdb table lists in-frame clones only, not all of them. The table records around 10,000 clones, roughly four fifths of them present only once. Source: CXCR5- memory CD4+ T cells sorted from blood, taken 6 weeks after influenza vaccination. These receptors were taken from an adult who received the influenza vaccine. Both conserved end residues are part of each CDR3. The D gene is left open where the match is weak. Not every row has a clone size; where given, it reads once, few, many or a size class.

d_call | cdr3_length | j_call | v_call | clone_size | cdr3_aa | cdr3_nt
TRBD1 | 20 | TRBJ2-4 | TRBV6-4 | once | CASRQAVCDRDALAKNIQYF | TGTGCCAGCAGACAGGCGGTCTGTGACAGGGATGCACTAGCCAAAAACATTCAGTACTTC
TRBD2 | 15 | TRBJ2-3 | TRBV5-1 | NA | CASSSGGTSTDTQYF | TGCGCCAGCAGCTCGGGGGGGACGAGCACAGATACGCAGTATTTT
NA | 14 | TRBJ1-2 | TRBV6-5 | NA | CASSYSGLRHGYTF | TGTGCCAGCAGTTATTCTGGATTGAGGCACGGCTACACCTTC
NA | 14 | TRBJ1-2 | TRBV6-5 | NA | CASSPDSWNYGYTF | TGTGCCAGCAGTCCCGATAGTTGGAACTATGGCTACACCTTC
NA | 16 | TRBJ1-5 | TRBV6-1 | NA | CASSGPHAYSNQPQHF | TGTGCCAGCAGTGGACCACATGCATATAGCAATCAGCCCCAGCATTTT
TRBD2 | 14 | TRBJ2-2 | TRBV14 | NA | CASRLGLNTGELFF | TGTGCCAGCAGACTGGGACTAAACACCGGGGAGCTGTTTTTT
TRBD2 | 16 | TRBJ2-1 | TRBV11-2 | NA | CASSLDTSGVYNEQFF | TGTGCCAGCAGCTTAGATACTAGCGGGGTCTACAATGAGCAGTTCTTC
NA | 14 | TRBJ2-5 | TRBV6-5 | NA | CASSYDPGRETQYF | TGTGCCAGCAGTTACGATCCAGGGAGGGAGACCCAGTACTTC
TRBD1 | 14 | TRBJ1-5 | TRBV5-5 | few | CASSWTGINQPQHF | TGTGCCAGCAGCTGGACAGGGATCAATCAGCCCCAGCATTTT
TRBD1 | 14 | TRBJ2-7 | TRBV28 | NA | CATSYTGGRYEQYF | TGTGCCACCAGTTATACAGGGGGCCGCTACGAGCAGTACTTC
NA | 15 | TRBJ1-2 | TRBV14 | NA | CASSQGWGAQDGYTF | TGTGCCAGCAGCCAAGGGTGGGGGGCTCAGGATGGCTACACCTTC
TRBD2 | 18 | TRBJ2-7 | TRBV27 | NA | CASSLRGQLVGGGYEQYF | TGTGCCAGCAGTTTGCGGGGCCAGCTGGTGGGGGGGGGCTACGAGCAGTACTTC
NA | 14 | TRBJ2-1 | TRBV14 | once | CASGGASGGVEQFF | TGTGCCAGCGGGGGGGCTAGCGGTGGAGTCGAGCAGTTCTTC
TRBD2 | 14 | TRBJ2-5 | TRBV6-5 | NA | CASSRGGAGETQYF | TGTGCCAGCAGTCGCGGGGGGGCCGGAGAGACCCAGTACTTC
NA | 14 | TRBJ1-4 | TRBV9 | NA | CASSRGPTNEKLFF | TGTGCCAGCAGCAGGGGCCCGACTAATGAAAAACTGTTTTTT
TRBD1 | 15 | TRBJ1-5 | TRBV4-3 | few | CASSQATTGAQPQHF | TGCGCCAGCAGCCAGGCAACCACAGGGGCTCAGCCCCAGCATTTT
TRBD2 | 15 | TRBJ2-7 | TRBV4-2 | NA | CASSQDATSDYEQYF | TGTGCCAGCAGCCAAGACGCCACTAGCGACTACGAGCAGTACTTC
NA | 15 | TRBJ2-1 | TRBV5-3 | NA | CARSLVLAIYNEQFF | TGTGCCAGAAGCTTGGTATTAGCGATCTACAATGAGCAGTTCTTC
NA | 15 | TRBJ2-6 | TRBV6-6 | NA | CASSPQASGANVLTF | TGTGCCAGCAGTCCACAGGCCTCTGGGGCCAACGTCCTGACTTTC